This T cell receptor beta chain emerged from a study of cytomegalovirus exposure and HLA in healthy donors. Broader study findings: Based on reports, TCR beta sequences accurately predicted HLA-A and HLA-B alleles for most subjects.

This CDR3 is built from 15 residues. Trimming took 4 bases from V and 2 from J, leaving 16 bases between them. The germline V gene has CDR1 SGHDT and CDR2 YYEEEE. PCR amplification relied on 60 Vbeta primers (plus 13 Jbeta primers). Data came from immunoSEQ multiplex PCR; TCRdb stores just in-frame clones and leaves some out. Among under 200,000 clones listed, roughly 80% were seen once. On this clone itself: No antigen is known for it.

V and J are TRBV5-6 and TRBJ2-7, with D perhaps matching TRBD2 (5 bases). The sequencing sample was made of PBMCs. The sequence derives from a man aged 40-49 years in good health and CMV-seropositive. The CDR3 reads CASSPKRVSPYEQYF. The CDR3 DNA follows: TGTGCCAGCAGCCCGAAGAGGGTGTCGCCCTACGAGCAGTACTTC.